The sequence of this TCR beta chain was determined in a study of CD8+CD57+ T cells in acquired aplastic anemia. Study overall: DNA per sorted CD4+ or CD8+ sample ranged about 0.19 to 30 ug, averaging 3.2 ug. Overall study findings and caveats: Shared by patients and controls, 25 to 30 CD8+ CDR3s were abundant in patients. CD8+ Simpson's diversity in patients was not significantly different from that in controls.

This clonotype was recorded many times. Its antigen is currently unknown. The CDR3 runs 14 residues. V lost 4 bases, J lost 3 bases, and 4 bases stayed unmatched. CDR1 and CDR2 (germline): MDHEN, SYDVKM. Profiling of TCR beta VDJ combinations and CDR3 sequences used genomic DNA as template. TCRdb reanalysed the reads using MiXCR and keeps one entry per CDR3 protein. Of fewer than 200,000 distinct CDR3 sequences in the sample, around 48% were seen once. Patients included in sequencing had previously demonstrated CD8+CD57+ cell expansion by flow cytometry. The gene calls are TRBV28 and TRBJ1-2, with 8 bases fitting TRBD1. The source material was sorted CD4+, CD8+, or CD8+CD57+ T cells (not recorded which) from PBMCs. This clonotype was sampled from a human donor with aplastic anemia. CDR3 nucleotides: TGTGCCAGCAGTTCAACAGGGGGACACTATGGCTACACCTTC. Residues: CASSSTGGHYGYTF.